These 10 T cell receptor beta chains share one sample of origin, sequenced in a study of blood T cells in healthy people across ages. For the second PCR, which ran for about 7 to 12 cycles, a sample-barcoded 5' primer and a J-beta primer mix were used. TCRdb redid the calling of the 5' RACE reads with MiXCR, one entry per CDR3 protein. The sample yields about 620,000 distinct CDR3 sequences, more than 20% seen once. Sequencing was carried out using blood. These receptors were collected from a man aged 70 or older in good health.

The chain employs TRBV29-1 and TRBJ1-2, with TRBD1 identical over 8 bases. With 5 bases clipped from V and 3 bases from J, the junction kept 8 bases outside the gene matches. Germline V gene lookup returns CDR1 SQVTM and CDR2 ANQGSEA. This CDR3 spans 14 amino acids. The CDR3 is CSVPDRDNDYGYTF. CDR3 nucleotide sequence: TGCAGCGTTCCGGACAGGGACAACGACTATGGCTACACCTTC.

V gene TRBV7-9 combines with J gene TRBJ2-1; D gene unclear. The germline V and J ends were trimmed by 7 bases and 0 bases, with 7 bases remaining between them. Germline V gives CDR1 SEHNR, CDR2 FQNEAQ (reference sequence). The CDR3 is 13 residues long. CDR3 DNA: TGTGCCAGCACGAGAGACTCCTACAATGAGCAGTTCTTC. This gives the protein CASTRDSYNEQFF.

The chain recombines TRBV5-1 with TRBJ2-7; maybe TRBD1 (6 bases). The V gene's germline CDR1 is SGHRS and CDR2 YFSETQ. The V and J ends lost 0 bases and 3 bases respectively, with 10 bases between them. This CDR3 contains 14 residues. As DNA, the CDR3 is TGCGCCAGCAGCTTGGGACGACAGGACTACGAGCAGTACTTC. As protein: CASSLGRQDYEQYF.

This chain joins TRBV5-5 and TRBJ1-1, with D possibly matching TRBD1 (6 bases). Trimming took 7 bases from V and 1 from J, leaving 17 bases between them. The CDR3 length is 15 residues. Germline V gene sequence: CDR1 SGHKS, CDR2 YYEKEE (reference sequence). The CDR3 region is CASGGAGVANTEAFF. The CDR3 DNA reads TGTGCCAGCGGCGGGGCAGGGGTGGCGAACACTGAAGCTTTCTTT.

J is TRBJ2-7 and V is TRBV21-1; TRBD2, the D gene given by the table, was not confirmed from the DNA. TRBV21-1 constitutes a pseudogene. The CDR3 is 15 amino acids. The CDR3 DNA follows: TGTGCCAGCAGCAAAGTCGTTGCGGGAACCTACGAGCAGTACTTC. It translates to CASSKVVAGTYEQYF.

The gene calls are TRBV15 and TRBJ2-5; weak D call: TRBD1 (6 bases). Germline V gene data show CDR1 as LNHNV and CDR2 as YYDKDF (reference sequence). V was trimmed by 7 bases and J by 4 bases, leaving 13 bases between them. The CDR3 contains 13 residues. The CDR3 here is CATTPGVGETQYF. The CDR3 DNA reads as TGTGCCACCACTCCAGGGGTCGGAGAGACCCAGTACTTC.

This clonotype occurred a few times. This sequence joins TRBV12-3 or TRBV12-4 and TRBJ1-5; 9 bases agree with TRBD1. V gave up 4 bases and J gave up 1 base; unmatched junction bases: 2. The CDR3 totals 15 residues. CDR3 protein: CASSWGQGSNQPQHF. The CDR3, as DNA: TGTGCCAGCAGTTGGGGACAGGGAAGCAATCAGCCCCAGCATTTT.

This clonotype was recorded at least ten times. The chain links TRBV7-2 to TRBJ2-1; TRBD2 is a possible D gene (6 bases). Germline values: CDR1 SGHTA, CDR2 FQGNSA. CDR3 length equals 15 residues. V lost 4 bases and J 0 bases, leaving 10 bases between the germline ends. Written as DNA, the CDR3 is TGTGCCAGCAGCTCCGGGGGTAGCTCCTACAATGAGCAGTTCTTC. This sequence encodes CASSSGGSSYNEQFF.

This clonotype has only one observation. The CDR3, as DNA: TGTGCCAGCAGTTCTATCAACAATGAGCAGTTCTTC. Translation gives CASSSINNEQFF. The chain combines TRBV7-8 with TRBJ2-1; D uncertain. The CDR3 consists of 12 residues. The germline V and J ends were trimmed by 6 bases and 5 bases, with 8 bases remaining between them. CDR1 SGHVS and CDR2 FQNEAQ come from the germline V gene.

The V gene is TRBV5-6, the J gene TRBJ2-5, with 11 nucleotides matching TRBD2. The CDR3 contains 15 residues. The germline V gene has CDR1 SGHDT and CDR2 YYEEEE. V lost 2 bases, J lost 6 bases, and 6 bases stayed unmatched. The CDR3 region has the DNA TGTGCCAGCAGCTTACTGACTAGCGGGATTCAGACCCAGTACTTC. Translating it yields CASSLLTSGIQTQYF. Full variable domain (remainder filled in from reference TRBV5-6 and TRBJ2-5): DAGVTQSPTHLIKTRGQQVTLRCSPKSGHDTVSWYQQALGQGPQFIFQYYEEEERQRGNFPDRFSGHQFPNYSSELNVNALLLGDSALYLCASSLLTSGIQTQYFGPGTRLLVL.